This T cell receptor beta chain came from a study of shared clonotypes between healthy human individuals (dated by TCRdb to about 2020). Regarding the research as a whole: Two women and a few men aged 18 to 49 years were included in the cohort. For each donor, CD4 naive and CD4 memory were each run on three plates, CD8 naive on two plates, and CD8 memory on one plate. To estimate repertoire size and how much clonotypes are shared between individuals, the study performed deep sequencing of blood TCR repertoires from a few healthy adults. To increase sequencing depth and limit assay-specific biases, different laboratories used diverse techniques to prepare libraries and sequence TCR repertoires. Between about 0.85 and 10 billion PBMCs per donor were obtained by leukapheresis. The paper's findings and limits, for the study overall: Clonotypes shared by all four sorted-subset donors showed higher generation probabilities than non-shared clonotypes. Pairwise subsampling indicated that sequencing depth was expected to affect the degree of clonotype sharing among donors. When a few donors were compared, the shared fraction of clonotypes was roughly 5% for naive CD4, roughly 3.3% for naive CD8, about 2.5% for memory CD4, and 0.35% to 0.4% for memory CD8. Naive subsets generally had larger estimated clonotype richness than memory subsets. Sampling was restricted to blood, and TCR repertoires in tissues likely differ from the TCR repertoires found in blood. The genetic and exposure-history diversity represented was limited by the small number of donors. Rarefaction of sorted-subset datasets indicated incomplete sequencing despite the large sequencing depth.

TCR CDR3 regions were amplified from genomic DNA by multiplex PCR using the deep immunoSEQ assay. Extracted genomic DNA from each cell subset was spread evenly across all wells of several immunoSEQ 96-well plates, with each plate serving as a replicate. Each replicate PCR for sorted subsets received roughly 0.2 ug genomic DNA, equal to 30,000 or so T cell genomes. Purified libraries were quantified with a Qubit 3.0 fluorometer, sized on a Bioanalyzer 2100, and re-quantified with the KAPA Library Quantification kit. A separate single-read 150-cycle Illumina NextSeq 550 flow cell was used to sequence each immunoSEQ 96-well plate. Turning to the authors' computational methods: Because the immunoSEQ output held only junctional sequences and lacked quality scores, the filtering could not match the filtering applied to full-length reads. To assign V/J genes and CDR3, sequences were annotated against IMGT germline references using PyIR, a Python wrapper for IgBLAST v1.9. Reads were removed for weak V/J assignments (E-value above 1e-6), missing CDR3, stop codons, out-of-frame junctions, or ambiguous translated residues. V3J clonotypes were defined as sequences sharing the same inferred V gene, J gene, and CDR3 amino acid sequence. Percentage overlap between repertoires was calculated by dividing the number of shared unique clonotypes by the size of the smaller repertoire. RTK rarefaction, the Chao1 estimator, and Recon v2.1 estimates of unobserved clonotypes were used to assess repertoire richness. Generation probabilities for all TCRbeta clonotypes obtained by the gDNA method from a handful of donors were computed using OLGA. What TCRdb holds here is the immuneACCESS table cut down to in-frame rearrangements. Part of the clones is not present; checked against another copy, under half of the missing clones reflect an unresolved V gene, and the others are unexplained. For V, J and clone size, that table is used; D and trimming come from the DNA. In all, the sample holds roughly 570,000 clones, and 95% to 98% of those were seen once. The ten largest clones add up to 0.3% of the sample.

CD8 naive samples were CD45RO-negative cells positively selected for CCR7, giving a CD45RA+CCR7+ population that excluded TemRA cells. Healthy HIV-negative adults with no recently reported acute infections or vaccinations were included as donors. Every donor was a Caucasian adult living in Nashville, Tennessee, USA. Blood was collected by leukapheresis, and PBMCs were isolated by Ficoll-Histopaque density gradient centrifugation and then cryopreserved in liquid nitrogen vapor phase. Purity and quantity of every magnetically sorted T cell population were checked by analytical flow cytometry. From each sorted fraction, genomic DNA was isolated and quantified by UV absorbance on a Nanodrop 2000c. Comments on this clone: It lacks a known antigen. Base qualities are not at hand, and no much larger clone is one base apart.

The CDR3 starts with the cysteine, ends with the phenylalanine, and has 15 residues. The entry retains the CDR3 DNA only, 45 bases that are in frame from base 1. Relative to germline, V is missing 5 bases and J is missing 7 bases, with 11 bases of the junction outside any gene match. CDR1 and CDR2 were assigned from the germline V gene (reference sequence) as SEHNR and FQNEAQ. Sequencing used naive CD8+ T cells sorted from blood. The cell subset or site label on this specimen signifies: CD45RA+CCR7+. The origin of this receptor is a man between 25 and 39 years old in good health. The V and J genes are TRBV7-9 and TRBJ2-1, with TRBD2 identical over 7 junction bases. The DNA sequence follows: TGTGCCAGCAGCCTCGACGGGCGCGGGAGAAATGAGCAGTTCTTC. The encoded protein is CASSLDGRGRNEQFF.